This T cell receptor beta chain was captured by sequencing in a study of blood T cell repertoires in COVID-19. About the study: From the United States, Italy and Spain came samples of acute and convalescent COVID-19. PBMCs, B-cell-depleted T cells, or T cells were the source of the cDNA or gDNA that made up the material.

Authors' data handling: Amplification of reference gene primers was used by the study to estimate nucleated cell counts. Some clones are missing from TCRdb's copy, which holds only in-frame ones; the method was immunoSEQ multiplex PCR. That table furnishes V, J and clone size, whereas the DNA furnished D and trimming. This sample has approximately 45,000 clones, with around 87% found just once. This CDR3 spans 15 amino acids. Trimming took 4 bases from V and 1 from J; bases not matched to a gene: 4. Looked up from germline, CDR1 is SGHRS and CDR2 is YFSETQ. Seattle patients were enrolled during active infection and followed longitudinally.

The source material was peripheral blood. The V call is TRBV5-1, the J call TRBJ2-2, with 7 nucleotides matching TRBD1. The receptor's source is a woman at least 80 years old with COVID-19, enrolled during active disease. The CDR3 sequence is CASSVGQRNTGELFF. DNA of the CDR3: TGCGCCAGCAGCGTGGGACAGAGGAACACCGGGGAGCTGTTTTTT.